This T cell receptor beta chain is from a study of patients and donors after allogeneic stem cell transplantation. J gave up 7 bases and V 6 bases, and 15 bases lay outside the gene matches. The CDR3 sequence is 15 residues long. CDR1 MDHEN and CDR2 SYDVKM come from the germline V gene. One entry per CDR3 protein, called by TCRdb with MiXCR from the RT-PCR reads. The data hold about 200,000 distinct CDR3 sequences, with around 41% observed a single time. Material: blood, either unsorted or a sorted T cell fraction (not recorded which). This receptor was obtained from a human donor who was either an allogeneic HSCT recipient or a stem cell or donor lymphocyte infusion donor (not recorded which). It is not recorded whose cells these are; they may come from a transplant donor. This chain joins TRBV28 and TRBJ2-7, with TRBD2 identical over 7 bases. CDR3: CASSPDSERGGEQYF. CDR3 in DNA: TGTGCCAGCAGCCCCGACAGTGAGAGGGGAGGGGAGCAGTACTTC.